The entry below describes one T cell receptor beta chain. Its binding antigen is unknown. At one of its ends the junction is not consistent with the germline gene, which may arise from a read error. The data derive from a study of shared clonotypes between healthy human individuals (TCRdb year 2020). As for the study more broadly: The cohort comprised a couple of women and a few men aged 18 to 49 years. For each donor, three plates each were used for CD4 naive and CD4 memory, two plates were used for CD8 naive, and one plate was used for CD8 memory. To estimate repertoire size and how much clonotypes are shared between individuals, the study performed deep sequencing of blood TCR repertoires from about 5 healthy adults. Libraries were prepared and TCR repertoires were sequenced by different laboratories using diverse techniques, in order to increase sequencing depth and limit assay-specific biases. Leukapheresis yielded between about 0.8 and 8.9 billion PBMCs per donor. Overall results and qualifications from the work: Incomplete sequencing was indicated by rarefaction of sorted-subset datasets, despite the large sequencing depth. Approximately 5% of naive CD4, 3.5% of naive CD8, approximately 2.2% of memory CD4, and about 0.4% of memory CD8 clonotypes were shared across a few donors. Higher generation probabilities were observed for clonotypes shared by all four sorted-subset donors than for non-shared clonotypes. Naive subsets generally had larger estimated clonotype richness than memory subsets did. Sampling was limited to blood, and TCR repertoires in tissue likely differ from TCR repertoires in blood. Pairwise subsampling indicated that sequencing depth was expected to affect the degree of clonotype sharing among donors. Because the study included only a small number of donors, the genetic and exposure-history diversity represented was limited.

Reading the germline V gene (reference sequence) gives CDR1 SEHNR and CDR2 FQNEAQ. From the cysteine up to the phenylalanine, the CDR3 has a length of 14 residues. The entry retains the CDR3 DNA only, 42 bases that are in frame from base 1. CD8 naive samples were CD45RO-negative cells positively selected for CCR7, giving a CD45RA+CCR7+ population that excluded TemRA cells. The donors were healthy, HIV-negative adults with no recently reported acute infections or vaccinations. Only Caucasian adults living in Nashville, Tennessee, USA were represented among the donors. Blood was collected by leukapheresis, and PBMCs were isolated by Ficoll-Histopaque density gradient centrifugation and then cryopreserved in liquid nitrogen vapor phase. Purity and quantity of every magnetically sorted T cell population were checked by analytical flow cytometry. Each sorted fraction had its genomic DNA isolated and then quantified by UV absorbance on a Nanodrop 2000c.

TCR CDR3 regions were amplified from genomic DNA by multiplex PCR using the deep immunoSEQ assay. For each cell subset, the extracted genomic DNA was distributed evenly across all wells of several immunoSEQ 96-well plates, and each plate served as one replicate. For sorted subsets, roughly 200 ng genomic DNA, equal to 30,000 to 35,000 T cell genomes, was loaded into each replicate PCR. Purified libraries were quantified with a Qubit 3.0 fluorometer, sized on a Bioanalyzer 2100, and re-quantified with the KAPA Library Quantification kit. Every immunoSEQ 96-well plate was sequenced on a separate single-read 150-cycle Illumina NextSeq 550 flow cell. As for the authors' bioinformatics: Because the immunoSEQ output included only junctional sequences and no quality scores, the filtering could not be the same as the filtering used for full-length reads. To assign V/J genes and CDR3, sequences were annotated using PyIR, a Python wrapper for IgBLAST v1.9, with IMGT germline references. Any read was removed if the V/J assignment was weak (E-value above 1e-6), the CDR3 was missing, or the read contained stop codons, out-of-frame junctions, or ambiguous translated residues. A V3J clonotype was defined by an identical inferred V gene, J gene, and CDR3 amino acid sequence. Percentage overlap between repertoires was calculated by dividing the number of shared unique clonotypes by the size of the smaller repertoire. Richness of each repertoire was evaluated using RTK rarefaction, the Chao1 estimator, and Recon v2.1 estimates of unobserved clonotypes. Generation probabilities were computed with OLGA for all TCRbeta clonotypes obtained by the gDNA method from a few donors. TCRdb retrieved this table from immuneACCESS and kept in-frame rearrangements only. Not all clones are present; in checked studies, unresolved V genes account for under half, and no reason is known for the remainder. Clone size and the V and J calls come from that table; the DNA yielded D and trimming. The sample yields hundreds of thousands of clones; roughly 98% were counted once. The biggest ten clones account for roughly 0.29% of the sample.

The TCR originated in a young man in good health. The V and J genes are TRBV7-9 and TRBJ2-1, with 10 central nucleotides matching TRBD2. Material for sequencing was naive CD8+ T cells sorted from blood. Interpreted using the paper, the cell subset or site label stands for: CD45RA+CCR7+. The sequenced DNA: TGCGGGGTCGGCATGAGAGCGGGAGGGAATGAGCAGTTCTTC. Its amino acids are CGVGMRAGGNEQFF.